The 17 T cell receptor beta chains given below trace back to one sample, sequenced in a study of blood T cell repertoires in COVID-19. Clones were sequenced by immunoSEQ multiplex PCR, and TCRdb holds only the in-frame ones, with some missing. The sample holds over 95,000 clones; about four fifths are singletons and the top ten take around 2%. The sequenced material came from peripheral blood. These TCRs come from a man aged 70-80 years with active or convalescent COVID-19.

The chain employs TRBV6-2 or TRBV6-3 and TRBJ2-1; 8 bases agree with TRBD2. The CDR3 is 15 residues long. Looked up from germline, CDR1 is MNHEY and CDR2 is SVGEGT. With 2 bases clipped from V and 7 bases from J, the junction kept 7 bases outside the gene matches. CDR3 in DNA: TGTGCCAGCAGTTACGAACGGGGGGGCAGGAATGAGCAGTTCTTC. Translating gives CASSYERGGRNEQFF.

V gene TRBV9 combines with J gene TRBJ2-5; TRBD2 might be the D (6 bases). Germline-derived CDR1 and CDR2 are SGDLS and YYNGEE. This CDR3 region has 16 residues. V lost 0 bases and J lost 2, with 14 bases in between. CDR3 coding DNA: TGTGCCAGCAGCGTAGGGGGCGGGGCTACGCAAGAGACCCAGTACTTC. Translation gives CASSVGGGATQETQYF.

CDR3 loop: CASTTRRGSYGYTF. The CDR3 DNA reads as TGTGCCAGCACCACGAGGCGGGGGAGCTATGGCTACACCTTC. The chain joins TRBV21-1 to TRBJ1-2. TRBV21-1 is assigned pseudogene status. The CDR3 has 14 residues.

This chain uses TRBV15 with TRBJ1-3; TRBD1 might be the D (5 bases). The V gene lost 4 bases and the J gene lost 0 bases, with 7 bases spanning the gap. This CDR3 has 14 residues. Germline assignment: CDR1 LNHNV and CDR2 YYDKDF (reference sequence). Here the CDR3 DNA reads TGTGCCACCAGCAACGGGGGCTCTGGAAACACCATATATTTT. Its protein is CATSNGGSGNTIYF.

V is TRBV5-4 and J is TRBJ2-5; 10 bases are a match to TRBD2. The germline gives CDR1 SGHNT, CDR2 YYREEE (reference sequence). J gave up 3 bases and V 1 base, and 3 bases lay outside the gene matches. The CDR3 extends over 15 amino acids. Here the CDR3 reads CASSLRLAGKETQYF. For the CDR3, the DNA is TGTGCCAGCAGCTTGAGACTAGCGGGTAAAGAGACCCAGTACTTC.

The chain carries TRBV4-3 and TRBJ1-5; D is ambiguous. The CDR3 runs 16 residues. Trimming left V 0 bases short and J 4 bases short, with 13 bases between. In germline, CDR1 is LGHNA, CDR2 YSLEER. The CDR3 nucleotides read TGCGCCAGCAGCCAAGAAGTTAGCCCCCTTAATCAGCCCCAGCATTTT. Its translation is CASSQEVSPLNQPQHF.

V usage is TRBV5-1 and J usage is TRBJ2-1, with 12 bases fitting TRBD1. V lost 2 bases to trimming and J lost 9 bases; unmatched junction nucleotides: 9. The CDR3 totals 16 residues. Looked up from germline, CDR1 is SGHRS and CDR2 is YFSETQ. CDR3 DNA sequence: TGCGCCAGCAGCTTTCAGCCGGGACAGGGGGCAACTGAGCAGTTCTTC. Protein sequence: CASSFQPGQGATEQFF. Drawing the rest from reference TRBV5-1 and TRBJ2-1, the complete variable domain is KAGVTQTPRYLIKTRGQQVTLSCSPISGHRSVSWYQQTPGQGLQFLFEYFSETQRNKGNFPGRFSGRQFSNSRSEMNVSTLELGDSALYLCASSFQPGQGATEQFFGPGTRLTVL.

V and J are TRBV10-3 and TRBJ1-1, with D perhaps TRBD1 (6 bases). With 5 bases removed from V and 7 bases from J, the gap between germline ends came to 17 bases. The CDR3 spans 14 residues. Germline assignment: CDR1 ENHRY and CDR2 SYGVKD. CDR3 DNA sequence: TGTGCCATCAGTCCACAGGGCCCCCATATTGAAGCTTTCTTT. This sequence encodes CAISPQGPHIEAFF.

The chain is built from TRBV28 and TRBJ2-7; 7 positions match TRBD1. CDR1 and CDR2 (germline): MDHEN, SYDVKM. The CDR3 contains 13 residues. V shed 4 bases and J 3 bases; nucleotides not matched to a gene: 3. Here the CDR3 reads CASSSTGNYEQYF. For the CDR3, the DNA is TGTGCCAGCAGTTCGACAGGGAACTACGAGCAGTACTTC.

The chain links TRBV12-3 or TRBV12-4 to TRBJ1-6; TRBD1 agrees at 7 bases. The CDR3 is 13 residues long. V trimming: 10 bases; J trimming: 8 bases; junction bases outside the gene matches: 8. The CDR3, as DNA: TGTGCCACTCGCGGGGACAGCTATTCACCCCTCCACTTT. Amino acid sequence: CATRGDSYSPLHF.

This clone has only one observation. As DNA, the CDR3 is TGTGCCACCAGTGATTTGAGCGGCACAGATACGCAGTATTTT. It codes for CATSDLSGTDTQYF. The chain has TRBV24-1 and TRBJ2-3; D ambiguous. With 0 bases removed from V and 1 base from J, the gap between germline ends came to 4 bases. The CDR3 is made up of 14 amino acids. The germline V gene encodes CDR1 KGHDR and CDR2 SFDVKD.

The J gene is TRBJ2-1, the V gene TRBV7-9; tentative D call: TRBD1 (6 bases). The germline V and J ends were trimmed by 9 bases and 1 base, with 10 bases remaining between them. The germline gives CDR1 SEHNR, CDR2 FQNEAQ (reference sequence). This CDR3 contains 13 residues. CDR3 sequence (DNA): TGTGCCAGTAGTCAGGGGTCCTACAATGAGCAGTTCTTC. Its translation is CASSQGSYNEQFF. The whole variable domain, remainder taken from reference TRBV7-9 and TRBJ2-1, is DTGVSQNPRHKITKRGQNVTFRCDPISEHNRLYWYRQTLGQGPEFLTYFQNEAQLEKSRLLSDRFSAERPKGSFSTLEIQRTEQGDSAMYLCASSQGSYNEQFFGPGTRLTVL.

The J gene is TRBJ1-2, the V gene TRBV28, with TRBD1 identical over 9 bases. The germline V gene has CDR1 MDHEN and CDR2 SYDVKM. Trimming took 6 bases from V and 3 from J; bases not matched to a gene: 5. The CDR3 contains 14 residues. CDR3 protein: CASSQDRGHYGYTF. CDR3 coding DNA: TGTGCCAGCAGCCAGGACAGGGGTCACTATGGCTACACCTTC.

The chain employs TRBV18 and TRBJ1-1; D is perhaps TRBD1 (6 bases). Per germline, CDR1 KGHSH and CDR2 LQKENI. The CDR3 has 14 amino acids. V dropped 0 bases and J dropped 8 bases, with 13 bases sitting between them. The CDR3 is CASSPPMQTGEAFF. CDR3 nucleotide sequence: TGTGCCAGCTCACCACCGATGCAAACAGGGGAAGCTTTCTTT.

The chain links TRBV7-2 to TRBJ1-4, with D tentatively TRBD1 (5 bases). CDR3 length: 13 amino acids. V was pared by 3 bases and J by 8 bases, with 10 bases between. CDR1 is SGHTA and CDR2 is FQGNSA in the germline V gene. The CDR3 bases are TGTGCCAGCAGCTTCAGTCCAGGGGAAAAACTGTTTTTT. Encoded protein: CASSFSPGEKLFF.

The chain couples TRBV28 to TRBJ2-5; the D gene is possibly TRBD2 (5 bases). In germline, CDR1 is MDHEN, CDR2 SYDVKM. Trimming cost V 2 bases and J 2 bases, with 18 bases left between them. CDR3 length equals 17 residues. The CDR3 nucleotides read TGTGCCAGCAGTTTACTGATCCGGTACAGAGGGCAAGAGACCCAGTACTTC. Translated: CASSLLIRYRGQETQYF.

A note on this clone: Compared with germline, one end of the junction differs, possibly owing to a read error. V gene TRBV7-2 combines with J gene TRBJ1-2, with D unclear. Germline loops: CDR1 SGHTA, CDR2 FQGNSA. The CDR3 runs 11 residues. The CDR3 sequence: CGLLNNYGYTF. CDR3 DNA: TGCGGACTTCTTAATAACTATGGCTACACCTTC.